These 3 T cell receptor beta chains were sequenced from one sample in a study of cytomegalovirus exposure and HLA in healthy donors (dated by TCRdb to about 2017). Preparation of the library involved the immunoSEQ multiplex PCR assay. Entries here come from immuneACCESS through TCRdb and include only in-frame sequences with V and J called. Some clones fail to appear in such tables; in the studies checked, an unresolved V gene covers under half of the shortfall, and the cause of the remainder is unknown. Recorded for this sample are 110,000 to 150,000 clones; 94% of them occurred a single time. The top ten hold around 1.9% of the sample. What was sequenced was PBMCs. The origin of the receptors is a man aged 18 to 29 in good health and CMV-seropositive.

The chain employs TRBV6-1 and TRBJ2-5; 7 nucleotides match TRBD1. Germline-derived CDR1 and CDR2 are MNHNS and SASEGT. Trimming took 6 bases from V and 4 from J; bases not matched to a gene: 8. The CDR3 extends over 14 amino acids. CDR3 sequence reads: CASSRTGARETQYF. The CDR3, as DNA: TGTGCCAGCAGCCGGACAGGTGCTAGAGAGACCCAGTACTTC.

V is TRBV6-5 and J is TRBJ2-3, with D perhaps TRBD1 (5 bases). Per germline, CDR1 MNHEY and CDR2 SVGAGI. The germline V and J ends were trimmed by 2 bases and 2 bases, with 14 bases remaining between them. There are 16 residues in the CDR3. CDR3 sequence: CASSYTQQGFTDTQYF. The CDR3 bases are TGTGCCAGCAGTTACACCCAGCAGGGATTCACAGATACGCAGTATTTT.

This chain connects TRBV6-6 to TRBJ1-3; 8 bases align to TRBD1. V trimming: 6 bases; J trimming: 5 bases; junction bases outside the gene matches: 3. The CDR3 spans 13 residues. Germline CDR1 MNHNY, CDR2 SVGAGI (reference sequence). The CDR3 bases are TGTGCCAGCAGCGGACAGGGAAGAAACACCATATATTTT. This codes for CASSGQGRNTIYF.